Below are 22 T cell receptor beta chains sequenced from a single sample in a study of blood T cell repertoires in COVID-19 (dated by TCRdb to the early 2020s). Library preparation used the immunoSEQ multiplex PCR assay. Here the immuneACCESS table is served through TCRdb, limited to in-frame sequences with V and J called. Missing clones are a known gap in these copies; in checked studies unresolved V genes cover under half, and the rest lacks a known reason. The table for this sample lists about 160,000 clones; more than 80% of them were counted only once. Of the sample, roughly 2.2% falls within the top ten clones. Sequencing input: peripheral blood. These receptor sequences come from a man between 65 and 85 years old with acute or convalescent COVID-19.

J is TRBJ1-1 and V is TRBV6-1, with 9 bases lining up with TRBD1. The CDR3 is 15 residues long. Trimming removed 2 bases from V and 4 bases from J; junction bases left unmatched: 5. Germline assignment: CDR1 MNHNS and CDR2 SASEGT. The CDR3 DNA sequence: TGTGCCAGCAGTGAAATCCGGGACAGGGCCACTGAAGCTTTCTTT. Translation: CASSEIRDRATEAFF.

This clone showed up just a few times. The genes are TRBV5-5 and TRBJ1-6; TRBD1 aligns across 11 bases. Germline values: CDR1 SGHKS, CDR2 YYEKEE (reference sequence). CDR3 length equals 14 residues. The V segment lost 6 bases and the J segment 7 bases; nucleotides outside the gene matches: 3. CDR3 protein: CASTRTGGNSPLHF. CDR3 DNA sequence: TGTGCCAGCACCCGGACAGGGGGCAATTCACCCCTCCACTTT.

The chain recombines TRBV6-6 with TRBJ2-7; D ambiguous. The V gene's germline CDR1 is MNHNY and CDR2 SVGAGI (reference sequence). The V and J ends lost 0 bases and 3 bases respectively, with 3 bases between them. CDR3 length: 12 residues. CDR3 DNA sequence: TGTGCCAGCAGTTACTCCAGCTACGAGCAGTACTTC. The encoded protein is CASSYSSYEQYF.

The chain combines TRBV6-5 with TRBJ1-2; D may be TRBD1 (5 bases). The CDR3 length is 15 residues. In germline, CDR1 is MNHEY, CDR2 SVGAGI. With 0 bases removed from V and 2 bases from J, the gap between germline ends came to 10 bases. The CDR3, as DNA: TGTGCCAGCAGTTACTCGACAGCGGGAAACTATGGCTACACCTTC. This sequence encodes CASSYSTAGNYGYTF.

V usage is TRBV6-5 and J usage is TRBJ2-1, with TRBD1 matching 11 bases. V lost 6 bases, J lost 7 bases, and 5 bases stayed unmatched. Germline V gene data show CDR1 as MNHEY and CDR2 as SVGAGI. CDR3 length: 14 residues. The CDR3 region is CASRRGQGVNEQFF. In DNA, the CDR3 is TGTGCCAGCAGGAGGGGACAGGGGGTTAATGAGCAGTTCTTC.

The gene calls are TRBV12-3 or TRBV12-4 and TRBJ2-7, with D possibly being TRBD2 (5 bases). V lost 3 bases and J lost 2, with 8 bases in between. The CDR3 has 13 residues. The CDR3 DNA reads TGTGCCAGCAGTTTTGAGGGAACCTACGAGCAGTACTTC. Translated, it gives CASSFEGTYEQYF.

In this sample, this clone turned up once. The V and J genes are TRBV19 and TRBJ2-1; TRBD2 aligns across 13 bases. J was trimmed by 6 bases and V by 4 bases; bases with no gene match: 6. Germline loops: CDR1 LNHDA, CDR2 SQIVND (reference sequence). The CDR3 extends over 16 amino acids. As DNA, the CDR3 is TGTGCCAGTAGTACCCTGGGGACTAGCGGGGCCAATGAGCAGTTCTTC. Its protein product is CASSTLGTSGANEQFF. Full variable domain (remainder filled in from reference TRBV19 and TRBJ2-1): DGGITQSPKYLFRKEGQNVTLSCEQNLNHDAMYWYRQDPGQGLRLIYYSQIVNDFQKGDIAEGYSVSREKKESFPLTVTSAQKNPTAFYLCASSTLGTSGANEQFFGPGTRLTVL.

V is TRBV7-8 and J is TRBJ2-3; 7 bases are a match to TRBD2. V was clipped by 5 bases and J by 7 bases; unmatched bases: 9. The germline V gene encodes CDR1 SGHVS and CDR2 FQNEAQ. The CDR3 is made up of 14 amino acids. CDR3 loop: CASSATLAANTQYF. CDR3 nucleotides: TGTGCCAGCAGCGCCACCCTAGCGGCAAATACGCAGTATTTT.

The genes are TRBV23-1 and TRBJ1-2; D ambiguous. TRBV23-1 is assigned to the ORF class and has an uncertain function. V was shortened by 0 bases and J by 6 bases, with 11 bases between the two germline ends. This CDR3 comprises 14 residues. CDR3 amino acids: CASSQSGGFNGYTF. The DNA for the CDR3 is TGCGCCAGCAGTCAATCGGGAGGTTTCAATGGCTACACCTTC.

Only a few counts were recorded for this clone. Other DNA sequences in the same sample also yield this CDR3. This sequence joins TRBV19 and TRBJ2-2; D gene unclear. CDR3 length equals 15 residues. The V end lost 1 base, the J end lost 0 bases, and 6 bases lay between the germline ends. The V gene's germline CDR1 is LNHDA and CDR2 SQIVND (reference sequence). The CDR3 coding sequence is TGTGCCAGTAGTATAGTACGGGCGAACACCGGGGAGCTGTTTTTT. This translates into CASSIVRANTGELFF.

Written as DNA, the CDR3 is TGTGCCAGCAGCCCTAGCGCCCGGGGAAGCTCCTATAATTCACCCCTCCACTTT. It yields the protein CASSPSARGSSYNSPLHF. The chain joins TRBV6-2 or TRBV6-3 to TRBJ1-6; D gene unclear. The length of the CDR3 is 18 residues. The germline V gene encodes CDR1 MNHEY and CDR2 SVGEGT. The ends were cut back, 6 bases at V and 0 bases at J, with 18 bases in the middle.

The chain is built from TRBV6-2 or TRBV6-3 and TRBJ1-1; D not certain. The V gene lost 3 bases and the J gene lost 0 bases, with 8 bases spanning the gap. Germline V gene lookup returns CDR1 MNHEY and CDR2 SVGEGT. The CDR3 runs to 14 residues. The DNA of the CDR3 is TGTGCCAGCAGTTATAGCTTGATGAACACTGAAGCTTTCTTT. Its protein is CASSYSLMNTEAFF.

Points on this clone: One end of the junction varies from germline; a read error may be responsible. The chain carries TRBV3-1 (or the pseudogene TRBV3-2) and TRBJ1-1; D possibly corresponds to TRBD1 (6 bases). Germline CDR1 LGHDT, CDR2 YNNKEL (reference sequence). CDR3 length: 15 amino acids. This chain's CDR3 is CASSKEGVGGPEAFF. CDR3 bases: TGTGCCAGCAGCAAAGAGGGTGTGGGGGGGCCTGAAGCTTTCTTT.

J is TRBJ2-2 and V is TRBV29-1, with 8 bases matching TRBD1. V gave up 7 bases and J gave up 6 bases; unmatched junction bases: 10. The CDR3 totals 14 residues. Germline V gene lookup returns CDR1 SQVTM and CDR2 ANQGSEA. CDR3 in amino acids: CSASGQGISGELFF. In nucleotides, the CDR3 is TGCAGCGCTTCCGGACAGGGAATCTCCGGGGAGCTGTTTTTT.

The chain joins TRBV19 to TRBJ1-3, with 7 bases lining up with TRBD1. There are 15 residues in the CDR3. Germline CDR1 reads LNHDA; CDR2 reads SQIVND (reference sequence). V lost 5 bases to trimming and J lost 4 bases; unmatched junction nucleotides: 8. The chain's CDR3 is CASSAPQGRGNTIYF. The DNA of the CDR3 is TGTGCCAGTAGTGCACCACAGGGGAGAGGAAACACCATATATTTT.

V is TRBV9 and J is TRBJ2-1, with 11 bases matching TRBD2. V dropped 0 bases and J dropped 3; count of bases not matched to a gene: 2. Looked up from germline, CDR1 is SGDLS and CDR2 is YYNGEE. This CDR3 has 16 residues. CDR3 protein: CASSVELAGVYNEQFF. CDR3 nucleotide sequence: TGTGCCAGCAGCGTAGAACTAGCGGGGGTCTACAATGAGCAGTTCTTC.

This chain links TRBV5-4 with TRBJ2-3; the D is unclear. Germline CDR1 reads SGHNT; CDR2 reads YYREEE (reference sequence). The V end lost 0 bases, the J end lost 5 bases, and 7 bases lay between the germline ends. This CDR3 has 13 amino acids. The CDR3 region is CASSLDSQDTQYF. CDR3 nucleotide sequence: TGTGCCAGCAGCTTGGACTCCCAAGATACGCAGTATTTT.

This clone has only a few counts. The chain uses TRBV24-1 and TRBJ1-5; a possible D gene is TRBD1 (6 bases). The length of the CDR3 is 15 residues. CDR1 is KGHDR and CDR2 is SFDVKD in the germline V gene. Trimming removed 10 bases from V and 2 bases from J, with 17 bases in between. CDR3 amino acids: CATSGARYGNQPQHF. The CDR3 DNA reads as TGTGCCACGTCAGGGGCCAGGTATGGCAATCAGCCCCAGCATTTT.

In this sample, this clone turned up once. The chain carries TRBV3-1 (or the pseudogene TRBV3-2) and TRBJ2-1, with D possibly being TRBD2 (5 bases). Trimming took 10 bases from V and 0 from J, leaving 16 bases between them. This CDR3 has 15 residues. CDR1 LGHDT and CDR2 YNNKEL come from the germline V gene (reference sequence). This chain's CDR3 is CATTATRSSYNEQFF. CDR3 coding DNA: TGTGCCACAACCGCAACTAGGAGCTCCTACAATGAGCAGTTCTTC.

The chain has TRBV20-1 and TRBJ1-1; D unclear. Trimming stripped 5 bases from V and 3 bases from J, with 4 bases between. The CDR3 has 10 residues. CDR1 and CDR2 from the germline V gene are DFQATT and SNEGSKA (reference sequence). CDR3 coding DNA: TGCAGTGCTCCGGACACTGAAGCTTTCTTT. It yields the protein CSAPDTEAFF.

This clone was counted a single time. V gene TRBV7-8 combines with J gene TRBJ1-5; TRBD1 agrees at 10 bases. The CDR3 sequence is 16 residues long. CDR1 and CDR2 from the germline V gene are SGHVS and FQNEAQ. The V gene end was trimmed by 4 bases and the J gene end by 7 bases; junction bases not matched to a gene: 10. This CDR3 reads CASSSQTGGLGQPQHF. The CDR3 nucleotides read TGTGCCAGCAGCTCGCAGACAGGGGGCCTTGGGCAGCCCCAGCATTTT.

This chain joins TRBV6-6 and TRBJ2-7, with D perhaps assigned TRBD1 or TRBD2 (5 bases each). This CDR3 region has 12 residues. Germline V gene data show CDR1 as MNHNY and CDR2 as SVGAGI (reference sequence). The V and J ends lost 5 bases and 7 bases respectively, with 12 bases between them. The CDR3 DNA follows: TGTGCCAGCAGTCGGGACCAGGGAGAGCAGTACTTC. Translating it yields CASSRDQGEQYF.